The 28 T cell receptor beta chains below come from one sample, sequenced in a study of blood T cell repertoires in COVID-19. Only in-frame clones appear in the TCRdb table, and some are missing; sequencing was by immunoSEQ multiplex PCR. The table records more than 400,000 clones, 90% of them present only once. The sequencing sample was made of PBMCs or T cells enriched from blood (not recorded which). These receptors were collected from a man younger than 35 who had recovered from COVID-19.

In regard to this clone: Additional DNA sequences in this sample encode the identical CDR3. The chain is built from TRBV27 and TRBJ1-2, with 7 bases fitting TRBD1. In germline, CDR1 is MNHEY, CDR2 SMNVEV (reference sequence). The CDR3 runs to 13 residues. Trimming cost V 5 bases and J 8 bases; bases outside gene matches: 8. This CDR3 is CASSPRQGYGYTF. CDR3 coding DNA: TGTGCCAGCAGTCCAAGACAGGGTTACGGCTACACCTTC.

V and J are TRBV6-1 and TRBJ1-4, with D maybe TRBD1 (5 bases). V was shortened by 3 bases and J by 8 bases, with 13 bases between the two germline ends. This CDR3 comprises 14 residues. CDR1 MNHNS and CDR2 SASEGT come from the germline V gene. CDR3 region: CASSDQGSGEKLFF. CDR3 in DNA: TGTGCCAGCAGTGATCAGGGATCAGGGGAAAAACTGTTTTTT.

This chain connects TRBV24-1 to TRBJ1-1; 9 positions match TRBD1. CDR1 is KGHDR, CDR2 SFDVKD, per germline. CDR3 length equals 13 residues. V dropped 5 bases and J dropped 8; count of bases not matched to a gene: 5. For the CDR3, the DNA is TGTGCCACCAGTGCCCCGGGGACAGGGGAAGCTTTCTTT. Translated: CATSAPGTGEAFF.

This clone was found a few times. The gene calls are TRBV18 and TRBJ2-7; 8 nucleotides line up with TRBD1. The CDR3 totals 15 residues. CDR1 is KGHSH, CDR2 LQKENI, per germline. The ends lost 6 bases at V and 3 bases at J; junction bases unmatched: 10. The CDR3 spells CASSSPRQGNYEQYF. The CDR3 DNA sequence: TGTGCCAGCTCGTCACCTCGACAGGGGAACTACGAGCAGTACTTC.

The CDR3 bases are TGTGCCAGCAGTTTATCATCAGGGGGCCGGTATGGCTACACCTTC. It is translated as CASSLSSGGRYGYTF. V gene TRBV27 combines with J gene TRBJ1-2, with TRBD1 identical over 8 bases. V was pared by 0 bases and J by 5 bases, with 5 bases of the junction left unmatched. The CDR3 totals 15 residues. Germline V gene sequence: CDR1 MNHEY, CDR2 SMNVEV (reference sequence).

The rearrangement links TRBV12-5 to TRBJ1-5; D remains ambiguous. The CDR3 runs 14 residues. Germline CDR1 reads LGHNT; CDR2 reads FRNRAP. V was cut by 2 bases and J by 7 bases, with 12 bases left in between. CDR3 sequence reads: CASGLSGPVQPQHF. Here the CDR3 DNA reads TGTGCTAGTGGTTTGAGTGGGCCAGTGCAGCCCCAGCATTTT.

As concerns this clone: Other DNA sequences in this specimen translate into the identical CDR3. The gene calls are TRBV5-1 and TRBJ2-2, with 12 bases identical to TRBD2. CDR1 and CDR2 from the germline V gene are SGHRS and YFSETQ. This CDR3 contains 15 residues. With V trimmed by 4 bases and J by 4 bases, 2 bases remained unmatched. The CDR3 loop is CASSPGLAGTGELFF. The CDR3 DNA is TGCGCCAGCAGCCCGGGACTAGCGGGCACCGGGGAGCTGTTTTTT.

On this clone itself: The limits of the CDR3 on the DNA are not certain, so only TCRdb's listed CDR3 is given. The rearrangement links TRBV18 to TRBJ1-1; the table calls TRBD1, which could not be checked here. Germline CDR1 is KGHSH and CDR2 is LQKENI. The CDR3 totals 23 residues, both ends included. The CDR3 is CASSPPTRFITEAFFGQGIEAFF.

This rearrangement joins TRBV23-1 to TRBJ1-5, with D unclear. TRBV23-1 is treated as an ORF (open reading frame) with a function not yet certain. The CDR3 is 11 amino acids. Deletions cut 3 bases from V and 7 bases from J, with 4 bases between. In DNA, the CDR3 is TGCGCCAGCAGTCAGTTACAGCCCCAGCATTTT. Its protein is CASSQLQPQHF.

The chain links TRBV11-3 to TRBJ2-5; 7 positions agree with TRBD1. The CDR3 is 15 amino acids. Germline V gene lookup returns CDR1 SGHNT and CDR2 YENEEA. Germline trimming cut 2 bases from V and 4 bases from J; bases unmatched to any gene: 7. The CDR3 region is CASSLMTGSGETQYF. The CDR3 DNA reads as TGTGCCAGCAGCTTAATGACAGGGTCGGGAGAGACCCAGTACTTC.

The chain uses TRBV5-5 and TRBJ1-5, with TRBD1 matching 10 bases. The CDR3 has 15 amino acids. Trimming took 3 bases from V and 4 from J; bases not matched to a gene: 4. Per the germline V gene, CDR1 is SGHKS and CDR2 is YYEKEE (reference sequence). DNA for the CDR3: TGTGCCAGCAGCTGGGACAGGGGTCGGAATCAGCCCCAGCATTTT. Amino acid sequence: CASSWDRGRNQPQHF.

The chain recombines TRBV11-1 with TRBJ1-2; D perhaps matches TRBD1 (5 bases). The CDR3 length is 14 residues. CDR1 is SGHAT, CDR2 FQDESV, per germline (reference sequence). The V and J ends lost 2 bases and 2 bases respectively, with 9 bases between them. The CDR3 here is CASSLLPGNYGYTF. CDR3 nucleotide sequence: TGTGCCAGCAGCTTATTACCAGGGAACTATGGCTACACCTTC. The whole variable domain, remainder taken from reference TRBV11-1 and TRBJ1-2, is EAEVAQSPRYKITEKSQAVAFWCDPISGHATLYWYRQILGQGPELLVQFQDESVVDDSQLPKDRFSAERLKGVDSTLKIQPAELGDSAMYLCASSLLPGNYGYTFGSGTRLTVV.

The chain is built from TRBV2 and TRBJ1-3; D is unclear. This CDR3 has 14 residues. V was shortened by 4 bases and J by 0 bases, with 7 bases between the two germline ends. Germline values: CDR1 SNHLY, CDR2 FYNNEI. CDR3 region: CASSAFSSGNTIYF. The CDR3, as DNA: TGTGCCAGCAGTGCTTTCAGCTCTGGAAACACCATATATTTT.

This chain joins TRBV5-1 and TRBJ2-7; 7 bases fit TRBD1. Unmatched junction bases numbered 3, after V lost 4 bases and J lost 5 bases. CDR3 length equals 12 residues. Germline V gives CDR1 SGHRS, CDR2 YFSETQ. The CDR3 here is CASSLGQNEQYF. The DNA for the CDR3 is TGCGCCAGCAGCCTGGGACAGAACGAGCAGTACTTC.

The chain uses TRBV4-2 and TRBJ2-3; D possibly corresponds to TRBD2 (6 bases). The germline CDR1 and CDR2 sequences are LGHNA and YNFKEQ. The CDR3 has 16 amino acids. Trimming took off 0 bases at V and 2 bases at J, with 12 bases between the two ends. CDR3 in amino acids: CASSQERRGYTDTQYF. The CDR3 nucleotides read TGTGCCAGCAGCCAAGAGAGGAGGGGATACACAGATACGCAGTATTTT.

V is TRBV18 and J is TRBJ1-2; D gene ambiguous. Germline V gene lookup returns CDR1 KGHSH and CDR2 LQKENI. V was trimmed by 3 bases and J by 1 base, leaving 9 bases between them. CDR3 length equals 14 residues. The CDR3 loop reads CASSPRGHNYGYTF. Written as DNA, the CDR3 is TGTGCCAGCTCACCCCGCGGGCATAACTATGGCTACACCTTC.

This rearrangement joins TRBV3-1 (or the pseudogene TRBV3-2) to TRBJ1-1; 8 positions agree with TRBD1. The junction had 5 bases not matched to a gene; V was cut back by 2 bases and J by 0 bases. The CDR3 covers 16 residues. CDR1 and CDR2 from the germline V gene are LGHDT and YNNKEL (reference sequence). In nucleotides, the CDR3 is TGTGCCAGCAGCCAACTCAGGGGGCCTATGAACACTGAAGCTTTCTTT. Its protein is CASSQLRGPMNTEAFF.

The genes are TRBV27 and TRBJ2-1; TRBD1 is a possible D gene (5 bases). The germline V gene encodes CDR1 MNHEY and CDR2 SMNVEV (reference sequence). The CDR3 extends over 13 amino acids. V shed 3 bases and J shed 7 bases, with 10 bases lying between them. CDR3 region: CASSLAGYNEQFF. CDR3 coding DNA: TGTGCCAGCAGTTTGGCAGGGTATAATGAGCAGTTCTTC.

This clone came up a few times. The CDR3 loop is CASGEPGQGSEKLFF. CDR3 sequence (DNA): TGTGCCAGTGGGGAGCCGGGACAGGGTAGTGAAAAACTGTTTTTT. This chain uses TRBV19 with TRBJ1-4; 9 bases match TRBD1. The CDR3 runs to 15 residues. Germline assignment: CDR1 LNHDA and CDR2 SQIVND (reference sequence). J gave up 7 bases and V 8 bases, and 11 bases lay outside the gene matches.

V and J are TRBV5-4 and TRBJ1-3; TRBD1 might be the D (6 bases). The CDR3 sequence is 16 residues long. V was clipped by 3 bases and J by 0 bases, with 13 bases between them. CDR1 and CDR2 (germline): SGHNT, YYREEE (reference sequence). CDR3 residues: CASSSGVRTSGNTIYF. The CDR3 nucleotides are TGTGCCAGCAGCTCAGGGGTAAGGACCTCTGGAAACACCATATATTTT. The whole variable domain, remainder taken from reference TRBV5-4 and TRBJ1-3, is ETGVTQSPTHLIKTRGQQVTLRCSSQSGHNTVSWYQQALGQGPQFIFQYYREEENGRGNFPPRFSGLQFPNYSSELNVNALELDDSALYLCASSSGVRTSGNTIYFGEGSWLTVV.

The CDR3 coding sequence is TGTGCCAGCAGTTTAGTCTGGCCCCTCTTGTACTTC. Residues: CASSLVWPLLYF. V gene TRBV12-3 or TRBV12-4 combines with J gene TRBJ2-7, with D uncertain. This CDR3 spans 12 amino acids. The V gene lost 1 base and the J gene lost 12 bases, with 13 bases spanning the gap.

The chain links TRBV11-2 to TRBJ1-4; TRBD1 might be the D (5 bases). Germline CDR1 reads SGHAT; CDR2 reads FQNNGV. V was cut by 6 bases and J by 6 bases, with 17 bases left in between. CDR3 length equals 15 residues. The CDR3 protein is CASSLTSGFDEKLFF. CDR3 sequence (DNA): TGTGCCAGCAGTCTTACCTCAGGGTTTGATGAAAAACTGTTTTTT.

The chain is built from TRBV6-5 and TRBJ1-5, with D possibly being TRBD1 (6 bases). CDR1 and CDR2 (germline): MNHEY, SVGAGI. The CDR3 sequence is 14 residues long. Trimming cost V 6 bases and J 3 bases, with 12 bases left between them. The CDR3 here is CASSRQAFNQPQHF. For the CDR3, the DNA is TGTGCCAGCAGCAGACAGGCGTTCAATCAGCCCCAGCATTTT.

This clone came up a few times. This chain connects TRBV27 to TRBJ1-1; D ambiguous. Germline V gene lookup returns CDR1 MNHEY and CDR2 SMNVEV (reference sequence). The CDR3 runs to 15 residues. V gave up 5 bases and J gave up 4 bases, with 17 bases separating them. DNA for the CDR3: TGTGCCAGCAGTCCATCCCCTGGACGGGGCACTGAAGCTTTCTTT. Encoded protein: CASSPSPGRGTEAFF.

The J gene is TRBJ1-1, the V gene TRBV5-5; 10 nucleotides match TRBD1. CDR3 length: 15 residues. The V gene's germline CDR1 is SGHKS and CDR2 YYEKEE (reference sequence). Trimming cost V 9 bases and J 1 base; bases outside gene matches: 9. CDR3 region: CATKTGGAENTEAFF. The DNA of the CDR3 is TGTGCCACTAAGACAGGGGGCGCGGAGAACACTGAAGCTTTCTTT.

This rearrangement joins TRBV19 to TRBJ1-1; tentative D call: TRBD1 (5 bases). The CDR3 spans 11 residues. Germline-derived CDR1 and CDR2 are LNHDA and SQIVND (reference sequence). V was trimmed by 5 bases and J by 11 bases, leaving 12 bases between them. Here the CDR3 DNA reads TGTGCCAGTAGTGGAGGGGCAGTGGCTTTCTTT. Translating it yields CASSGGAVAFF.

The chain couples TRBV5-1 to TRBJ1-1; 8 bases agree with TRBD1. V lost 5 bases to trimming and J lost 1 base; unmatched junction nucleotides: 10. CDR1 is SGHRS and CDR2 is YFSETQ in the germline V gene. This CDR3 is 16 amino acids long. The CDR3 DNA is TGCGCCAGCAGACCAAGGGGACAGGAGGGGAACACTGAAGCTTTCTTT. Its translation: CASRPRGQEGNTEAFF.

V usage is TRBV27 and J usage is TRBJ2-3; weak D call: TRBD2 (6 bases). Germline lookup yields CDR1 MNHEY and CDR2 SMNVEV (reference sequence). V lost 1 base and J 4 bases, leaving 9 bases between the germline ends. The CDR3 is 14 amino acids. CDR3 DNA: TGTGCCAGCAGTTTATTGGGGGGACCAGATACGCAGTATTTT. This sequence encodes CASSLLGGPDTQYF.